These 6 T cell receptor beta chains were sequenced from one sample in a study of blood T cells in healthy people across ages. The second PCR ran about 6 to 12 cycles with a sample-barcoded 5' primer and J-beta primers. A single record per CDR3 protein comes from TCRdb applying MiXCR to the 5' RACE reads. This sample has about 830,000 distinct CDR3 sequences, with roughly 50% found just once. The sample comprised blood. The receptors shown here come from a young man in good health.

This clonotype was detected only a few times. V usage is TRBV7-2 and J usage is TRBJ2-4, with 7 bases aligning to TRBD1. The DNA end is more similar to TRBJ2-7, so the J call may be wrong. Germline V gene lookup returns CDR1 SGHTA and CDR2 FQGNSA. This CDR3 comprises 13 residues. The CDR3 coding sequence is TGTGCCAGCGGGGTCACAGGGGTCCGCGAGCAGTACTTC. This translates into CASGVTGVREQYF.

This clonotype was counted a few times. The genes are TRBV7-9 and TRBJ2-5; 14 nucleotides agree with TRBD2. V gave up 5 bases and J gave up 1 base; unmatched junction bases: 6. Per the germline V gene, CDR1 is SEHNR and CDR2 is FQNEAQ (reference sequence). The CDR3 spans 17 residues. The CDR3 DNA follows: TGTGCCAGCAGCCGGGGGACTAGCGGGGGAACCCAAGAGACCCAGTACTTC. Its translation: CASSRGTSGGTQETQYF.

This clonotype has only one observation. The chain is built from TRBV20-1 and TRBJ2-7, with 9 bases identical to TRBD1. J was trimmed by 4 bases and V by 7 bases; bases with no gene match: 8. Germline-derived CDR1 and CDR2 are DFQATT and SNEGSKA (reference sequence). The CDR3 is 13 amino acids. The chain's CDR3 is CSVSTGGVYEQYF. Written as DNA, the CDR3 is TGCAGTGTCTCGACAGGGGGTGTATACGAGCAGTACTTC.

The V gene is TRBV29-1, the J gene TRBJ2-5; TRBD2 aligns across 10 bases. J was trimmed by 5 bases and V by 7 bases; bases with no gene match: 13. There are 15 residues in the CDR3. Germline V gives CDR1 SQVTM, CDR2 ANQGSEA. In nucleotides, the CDR3 is TGCAGCGCCTGGGGGCTAGCGGGAGTTGGGGAGACCCAGTACTTC. Translation gives CSAWGLAGVGETQYF.

The J gene is TRBJ2-5, the V gene TRBV12-3 or TRBV12-4; TRBD2 might be the D (6 bases). V dropped 8 bases and J dropped 5 bases, with 12 bases sitting between them. The CDR3 runs to 12 residues. This chain's CDR3 is CASGGLGETQYF. CDR3 DNA: TGTGCCAGCGGGGGGTTAGGGGAGACCCAGTACTTC.

This chain uses TRBV6-5 with TRBJ2-5; perhaps TRBD2 as D (5 bases). Trimming removed 6 bases from V and 7 bases from J, with 12 bases in between. Germline-derived CDR1 and CDR2 are MNHEY and SVGAGI. The CDR3 contains 12 residues. The CDR3 DNA reads TGTGCCAGCAGCCCCTTCGAGGGGACCCAGTACTTC. This translates into CASSPFEGTQYF.